The rows below give T cell receptor beta chains drawn from one sample of a study of T cell repertoires in cytomegalovirus infection. Each CDR3 protein is one row after TCRdb ran MiXCR on the reads. The sample has around 290,000 distinct CDR3 sequences; 25% are singletons. The material sequenced was PBMCs. These receptors were obtained from a human donor in good health (CMV status not recorded). Some clones in this sample may be carry-over from other donors' samples. The conserved cysteine and the conserved F or W are not part of the CDR3 here. Clone sizes are given selectively: once, few, many, or a class where the clone is expanded.

v_gene | abundance | CDR3aa
TRBV6-6 | few | ASFSSYYEQY
TRBV11-2 | NA | ASRNLLAGASTDTQY
TRBV12-3/TRBV12-4 | NA | ASKGRYYGYT
TRBV7-2 | few | ASSVVGYGYT
TRBV7-6 | many | ASSIQNRETQY
TRBV7-2 | NA | ASSLLAANYQPQH
TRBV7-2 | many | ASSQTGTGPSYEQY
TRBV7-9 | many | ASTIWTGETQY
TRBV7-8 | few | ASSLVPPRSVTDTQY
TRBV15 | few | ATSSIVGEAF
TRBV12-3/TRBV12-4 | NA | ASSPTWGSTDTQY
TRBV28 | NA | ATKGGGATYEQY
TRBV5-4 | NA | ASSTSAVGQETQY
TRBV11-2 | many | ASSGYRTRGKETQY
TRBV6-2/TRBV6-3 | NA | ASPKDLLGNEQF
TRBV19 | few | ASSIQGSGEKLF
TRBV6-5 | many | ASGQRQGLSYEQY
TRBV19 | NA | ASSIRGRSEKLF
TRBV14 | few | ASSQDLGVATNEKLF
TRBV7-2 | NA | ASSLGLSWTSNQPQH
TRBV28 | NA | ASSSGRAGGEKLF
TRBV7-9 | NA | ASTRGVTEAF
TRBV29-1 | NA | SVYSTRRQDEQF
TRBV7-2 | many | ASSSGQGNNSPLH
TRBV28 | many | ASHSTPYEQY
TRBV7-6 | many | ASSLGLAGNNEQF
TRBV7-2 | many | ASSLDGTSGPSTDTQY
TRBV7-2 | many | ASSLVWPDTQY
TRBV6-2/TRBV6-3 | many | ASSYSGPASAYEQY
TRBV19 | NA | ATGGSGSGETQY
TRBV7-8 | many | ASSLGRLNYGYT
TRBV28 | few | AVQGVSGYT